What follows are 22 T cell receptor beta chains derived from one specimen sequenced in a study of T cell responses to AZD1222 COVID-19 vaccine. Method: immunoSEQ multiplex PCR; TCRdb's copy keeps in-frame clones and lacks some. This sample yields 100,000 to 150,000 clones, of which roughly 90% are seen a single time; 4% to 4.5% belongs to the top ten. The sample was peripheral blood, taken 28 days after the second dose of the MenACWY control vaccine. Receptors were obtained from an adult who received the MenACWY meningococcal vaccine as a control.

The rearrangement joins TRBV24-1 to TRBJ1-2; weak D call: TRBD1 (5 bases). V was pared by 3 bases and J by 8 bases, with 6 bases between. Per germline, CDR1 KGHDR and CDR2 SFDVKD. The CDR3 is 11 amino acids. In DNA, the CDR3 is TGTGCCACCAGTGATCGGGGGGGCTACACCTTC. Protein product: CATSDRGGYTF.

The V call is TRBV7-9, the J call TRBJ1-6; 7 bases align to TRBD1. V gave up 3 bases and J gave up 5 bases; unmatched junction bases: 1. Germline loops: CDR1 SEHNR, CDR2 FQNEAQ (reference sequence). The CDR3 runs to 14 residues. The CDR3 coding sequence is TGTGCCAGCAGCTTGGGACAGCATAATTCACCCCTCCACTTT. Translating gives CASSLGQHNSPLHF.

The chain links TRBV25-1 to TRBJ2-6; D may correspond to TRBD1 or TRBD2 (5 bases each). Trimming left V 4 bases short and J 0 bases short, with 16 bases between. CDR3 length: 18 amino acids. Germline CDR1 reads MGHDK; CDR2 reads SYGVNS. CDR3 protein: CASSGPGLRGSGANVLTF. In DNA, the CDR3 is TGTGCCAGCAGTGGACCCGGGTTGAGGGGCTCTGGGGCCAACGTCCTGACTTTC.

The chain has TRBV10-1 and TRBJ1-5; 8 bases are shared with TRBD1. In germline, CDR1 is WNHNN, CDR2 SYGVQD (reference sequence). The CDR3 spans 13 residues. J lost 5 bases, V lost 6 bases, and 3 bases had no gene match. In DNA form, the CDR3 reads TGCGCCAGCAGGACAGGGGTTGATCAGCCCCAGCATTTT. It encodes CASRTGVDQPQHF.

J is TRBJ2-4 and V is TRBV2; no definite D call. Germline CDR1 reads SNHLY; CDR2 reads FYNNEI. The V and J ends lost 0 bases and 0 bases respectively, with 6 bases between them. The CDR3 length is 15 residues. The CDR3 nucleotides read TGTGCCAGCAGTGAAGCGCGGATAGCCAAAAACATTCAGTACTTC. Translated: CASSEARIAKNIQYF.

The chain uses TRBV21-1 and TRBJ2-5; the D call in the table, TRBD2, was not verified against the DNA. TRBV21-1 is an annotated pseudogene. The CDR3 length is 13 residues. The CDR3 spells CASSRTSLETQYF. The CDR3 coding sequence is TGTGCCAGCAGTAGGACTAGCCTAGAGACCCAGTACTTC.

V is TRBV24-1 and J is TRBJ2-1, with 8 positions matching TRBD1. The CDR3 covers 16 residues. Germline CDR1 reads KGHDR; CDR2 reads SFDVKD. After removal of 4 bases from V and 2 bases from J, the junction contained 6 bases not matched to a gene. CDR3: CATSDPQGGTYNEQFF. In DNA, the CDR3 is TGTGCCACCAGTGACCCACAGGGGGGAACCTACAATGAGCAGTTCTTC.

The CDR3 DNA reads TGTGCCAGCAGCCCACCCCGGACAGGGAACACTGAAGCTTTCTTT. Amino acid sequence: CASSPPRTGNTEAFF. The V call is TRBV3-1 (or the pseudogene TRBV3-2), the J call TRBJ1-1, with 7 nucleotides matching TRBD1. Trimming took 4 bases from V and 1 from J; bases not matched to a gene: 6. Germline loops: CDR1 LGHDT, CDR2 YNNKEL (reference sequence). The CDR3 totals 15 residues.

The chain links TRBV4-2 to TRBJ2-7, with 14 positions matching TRBD2. From germline, CDR1 is LGHNA and CDR2 YNFKEQ. The CDR3 loop spans 16 amino acids. Trimming took 4 bases from V and 0 from J; bases not matched to a gene: 2. The CDR3 nucleotides read TGTGCCAGCAGCCTTGGGACTAGCGGGAGCTCCTACGAGCAGTACTTC. Translated: CASSLGTSGSSYEQYF.

This chain uses TRBV5-6 with TRBJ2-1; 12 positions agree with TRBD2. This CDR3 is 14 amino acids long. With 4 bases clipped from V and 9 bases from J, the junction kept 5 bases outside the gene matches. Germline V lookup: CDR1 SGHDT, CDR2 YYEEEE. CDR3 amino acids: CASSPLAGGFEQFF. CDR3 DNA: TGTGCCAGCAGCCCACTAGCGGGGGGCTTTGAGCAGTTCTTC.

This sequence joins TRBV6-2 or TRBV6-3 and TRBJ2-5; D gene uncertain. The CDR3 is 14 amino acids. The germline V and J ends were trimmed by 6 bases and 2 bases, with 13 bases remaining between them. The V gene's germline CDR1 is MNHEY and CDR2 SVGEGT. The CDR3 region is CASSPYHGQETQYF. The CDR3 bases are TGTGCCAGCAGCCCTTACCACGGGCAAGAGACCCAGTACTTC.

The rearrangement uses TRBV27 and TRBJ2-1, with no clear D. Trimming pared 7 bases from V and 0 bases from J, leaving 13 bases between. Germline loops: CDR1 MNHEY, CDR2 SMNVEV (reference sequence). This CDR3 comprises 15 residues. The CDR3 loop reads CASNEGPSSYNEQFF. CDR3 nucleotides: TGTGCCAGCAACGAAGGGCCTAGCTCCTACAATGAGCAGTTCTTC.

V gene TRBV11-2 combines with J gene TRBJ1-1, with TRBD1 identical over 7 bases. The CDR3 is 14 amino acids. CDR1 and CDR2 (germline): SGHAT, FQNNGV. The V segment lost 5 bases and the J segment 4 bases; nucleotides outside the gene matches: 7. CDR3 protein: CASSLTPGGTEAFF. CDR3 bases: TGTGCCAGCAGCCTAACCCCAGGGGGCACTGAAGCTTTCTTT.

This chain uses TRBV5-1 with TRBJ1-3; maybe TRBD1 (5 bases). CDR3 length: 15 amino acids. Germline V CDR1 and CDR2: SGHRS, YFSETQ. Trimming shortened V by 2 bases and J by 2 bases, and 11 bases separated the two germline ends. The CDR3 region has the DNA TGCGCCAGCAGCTTCGACAGAGCGGCTGGAAACACCATATATTTT. Translated, it gives CASSFDRAAGNTIYF. The full variable domain, its missing parts supplied by reference TRBV5-1 and TRBJ1-3, is KAGVTQTPRYLIKTRGQQVTLSCSPISGHRSVSWYQQTPGQGLQFLFEYFSETQRNKGNFPGRFSGRQFSNSRSEMNVSTLELGDSALYLCASSFDRAAGNTIYFGEGSWLTVV.

This clone was detected only once. The rearrangement links TRBV7-9 to TRBJ2-7, with TRBD2 as a possible D gene (6 bases). Deletions cut 5 bases from V and 3 bases from J, with 14 bases between. CDR1 and CDR2 (germline): SEHNR, FQNEAQ (reference sequence). The CDR3 runs 14 residues. The CDR3 loop is CASSGRDSIYEQYF. CDR3 in DNA: TGTGCCAGCAGCGGCCGGGACTCAATCTACGAGCAGTACTTC.

This clone has a single count. CDR3 DNA: TGCGCCAGCAGCTTGGCTGCAGGTACTAACTATGGCTACACCTTC. This gives the protein CASSLAAGTNYGYTF. The V and J genes are TRBV5-1 and TRBJ1-2; D gene uncertain. The V gene lost 0 bases and the J gene lost 0 bases, with 9 bases spanning the gap. The CDR3 sequence is 15 residues long. Germline-derived CDR1 and CDR2 are SGHRS and YFSETQ.

The chain has TRBV7-2 and TRBJ2-5, with D hard to call. There are 14 residues in the CDR3. Germline V lookup: CDR1 SGHTA, CDR2 FQGNSA. Trimming pared 3 bases from V and 2 bases from J, leaving 10 bases between. This chain's CDR3 is CASSFGGKQETQYF. The CDR3 DNA follows: TGTGCCAGCAGCTTTGGCGGTAAACAAGAGACCCAGTACTTC.

This chain connects TRBV15 to TRBJ1-1, with D unresolved. The CDR3 totals 14 residues. Germline V gives CDR1 LNHNV, CDR2 YYDKDF (reference sequence). Trimming removed 1 base at V and 8 bases at J, with 14 bases between. The chain's CDR3 is CATSRVSRTDEAFF. CDR3 nucleotides: TGTGCCACCAGCAGAGTGAGCAGAACCGACGAAGCTTTCTTT.

The chain is built from TRBV25-1 and TRBJ2-1; 9 bases line up with TRBD2. After removal of 6 bases from V and 6 bases from J, the junction contained 6 bases not matched to a gene. This CDR3 has 14 residues. Looked up from germline, CDR1 is MGHDK and CDR2 is SYGVNS. DNA of the CDR3: TGTGCCAGCAGCGTAGCGGGAGTATTCAATGAGCAGTTCTTC. It encodes CASSVAGVFNEQFF.

The genes are TRBV3-1 (or the pseudogene TRBV3-2) and TRBJ1-2; 12 positions agree with TRBD1. In germline, CDR1 is LGHDT, CDR2 YNNKEL (reference sequence). This CDR3 contains 17 residues. Losses at the gene ends were 0 bases for V and 8 bases for J; bases not matched to a gene: 10. The CDR3 nucleotides are TGTGCCAGCAGCCAAGATCGTGGGACAGGGGGCCCCCGGGGCTACACCTTC. Protein product: CASSQDRGTGGPRGYTF.

This chain uses TRBV6-4 with TRBJ1-2, with 7 bases matching TRBD1. Unmatched junction bases numbered 11, after V lost 0 bases and J lost 4 bases. Germline V CDR1 and CDR2: MRHNA, SNTAGT. The CDR3 sequence is 17 residues long. The CDR3 here is CASSDSSFAQGIYGYTF. Here the CDR3 DNA reads TGTGCCAGCAGTGACTCGAGTTTCGCACAGGGGATCTATGGCTACACCTTC.

In its sample, this clone was seen a few times. The CDR3 DNA follows: TGTGCCAGCAGCCTTCCAGGGGCCAATCAGCCCCAGCATTTT. This translates into CASSLPGANQPQHF. V and J are TRBV27 and TRBJ1-5, with a weak D call TRBD1 (6 bases). Trimming took 6 bases from V and 3 from J, leaving 12 bases between them. Germline CDR1 is MNHEY and CDR2 is SMNVEV (reference sequence). The CDR3 has 14 amino acids.